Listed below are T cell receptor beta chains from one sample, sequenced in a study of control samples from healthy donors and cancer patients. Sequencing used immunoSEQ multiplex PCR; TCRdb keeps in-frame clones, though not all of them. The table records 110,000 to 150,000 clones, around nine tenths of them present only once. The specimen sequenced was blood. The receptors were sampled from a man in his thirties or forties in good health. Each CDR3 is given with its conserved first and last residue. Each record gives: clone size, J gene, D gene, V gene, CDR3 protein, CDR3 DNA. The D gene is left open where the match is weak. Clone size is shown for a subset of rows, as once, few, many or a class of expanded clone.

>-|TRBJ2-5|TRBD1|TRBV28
CASSSGTGGQETQYF
TGTGCCAGCAGTTCGGGGACAGGGGGCCAAGAGACCCAGTACTTC
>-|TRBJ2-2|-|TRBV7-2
CASSLGFRAGELFF
TGTGCCAGCAGCTTAGGGTTCCGTGCCGGGGAGCTGTTTTTT
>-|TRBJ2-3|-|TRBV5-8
CASSLRAGAVNTQYF
TGTGCCAGCAGCTTGCGAGCAGGGGCAGTAAATACGCAGTATTTT
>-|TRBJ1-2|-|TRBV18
CASSPGGARSSYGYTF
TGTGCCAGCTCACCGGGAGGGGCGCGTTCCTCTTATGGCTACACCTTC
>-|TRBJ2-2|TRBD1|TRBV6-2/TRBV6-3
CASSHPATGGGELFF
TGTGCCAGCAGCCACCCGGCGACAGGGGGAGGGGAGCTGTTTTTT
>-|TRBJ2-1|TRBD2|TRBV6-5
CASNKGTSKGNEQFF
TGTGCCAGCAATAAGGGGACTAGTAAGGGCAATGAGCAGTTCTTC
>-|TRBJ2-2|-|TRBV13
CASSPDRRGLAGELFF
TGTGCCAGCAGCCCAGATCGGAGGGGGCTCGCCGGGGAGCTGTTTTTT
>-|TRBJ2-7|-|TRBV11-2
CARKRLADNWYEQYF
TGTGCTCGGAAAAGGCTAGCAGACAATTGGTACGAGCAGTACTTC
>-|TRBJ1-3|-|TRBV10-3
CAISLIAGDTIYF
TGTGCCATCAGCCTGATAGCCGGGGACACCATATATTTT
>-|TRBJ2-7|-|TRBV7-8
CASSLVALGYEQYF
TGTGCCAGCAGCTTAGTGGCCCTGGGCTACGAGCAGTACTTC
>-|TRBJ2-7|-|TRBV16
CASSQSHTGFRSYEQYF
TGTGCCAGCAGCCAATCACACACAGGGTTTCGGTCCTACGAGCAGTACTTC
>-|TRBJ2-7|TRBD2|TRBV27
CASKSQLAGTYEQYF
TGTGCCAGCAAAAGTCAACTAGCGGGTACCTACGAGCAGTACTTC
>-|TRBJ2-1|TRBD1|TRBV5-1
CASSAGTGSFNEQFF
TGCGCCAGCAGCGCCGGGACAGGGTCGTTCAATGAGCAGTTCTTC
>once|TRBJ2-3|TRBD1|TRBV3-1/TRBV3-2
CASSQGEGQGFTDTQYF
TGTGCCAGCAGCCAGGGTGAGGGACAGGGATTCACAGATACGCAGTATTTT
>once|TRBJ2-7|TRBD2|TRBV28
CASSLAGGPREQYF
TGTGCCAGCAGTTTAGCGGGAGGGCCTAGAGAGCAGTACTTC
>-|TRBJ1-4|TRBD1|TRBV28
CASSLPTGEVAKLFF
TGTGCCAGCAGTTTACCGACAGGGGAGGTTGCGAAACTGTTTTTT
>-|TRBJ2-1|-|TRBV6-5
CASTNERDGRNEQFF
TGTGCCAGCACAAATGAACGGGACGGAAGAAATGAGCAGTTCTTC
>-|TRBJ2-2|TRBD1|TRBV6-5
CASTSTGVHTGELFF
TGTGCCAGCACTAGCACAGGGGTGCACACCGGGGAGCTGTTTTTT
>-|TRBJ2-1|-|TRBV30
CAWSVEIASYNEQFF
TGTGCCTGGAGTGTAGAGATCGCATCCTACAATGAGCAGTTCTTC
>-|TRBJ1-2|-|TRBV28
CASSPSIYGYTF
TGTGCCAGCAGCCCCAGCATCTATGGCTACACCTTC
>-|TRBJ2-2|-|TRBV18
CASSPPRTVNTGELFF
TGTGCCAGCTCACCACCGCGGACAGTAAACACCGGGGAGCTGTTTTTT
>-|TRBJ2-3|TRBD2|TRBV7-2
CASSFGTSANTDTQYF
TGTGCCAGCAGCTTTGGGACTAGCGCCAACACAGATACGCAGTATTTT
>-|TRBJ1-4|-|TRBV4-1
CASSQERKNGKLFF
TGCGCCAGCAGCCAAGAACGAAAGAACGGAAAACTGTTTTTT
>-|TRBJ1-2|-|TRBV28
CASSLTRARGGYTF
TGTGCCAGCAGTTTAACGAGGGCGCGTGGAGGCTACACCTTC
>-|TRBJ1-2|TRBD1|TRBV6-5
CATISDRADYGYTF
TGTGCCACCATATCGGACAGGGCGGACTATGGCTACACCTTC
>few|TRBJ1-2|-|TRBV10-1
CASSGSGPPGYGYTF
TGCGCCAGCAGTGGGTCGGGACCGCCTGGTTACGGCTACACCTTC
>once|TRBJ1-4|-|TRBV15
CATSRVWVSGEKLFF
TGTGCCACCAGCAGAGTCTGGGTTAGTGGGGAAAAACTGTTTTTT
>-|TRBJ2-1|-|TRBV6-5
CASSPGLATDEQFF
TGTGCCAGCAGCCCCGGACTCGCGACCGATGAGCAGTTCTTC
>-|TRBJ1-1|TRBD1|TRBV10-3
CAIGTGDRAFF
TGTGCCATCGGGACAGGGGATCGGGCTTTCTTT
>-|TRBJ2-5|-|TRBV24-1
CATSDPTSRETQYF
TGTGCCACCAGTGATCCGACTAGTAGGGAGACCCAGTACTTC
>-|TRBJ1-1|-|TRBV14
CASSQGFLNTEAFF
TGTGCCAGCAGCCAAGGGTTCCTGAACACTGAAGCTTTCTTT